This T cell receptor (beta chain) was sequenced for a study of cytomegalovirus exposure and HLA in healthy donors. The study's findings and limits: Most TCR sequences were seen very rarely across donors, but some public TCRs occurred in many. In a later analysis, specific HLA alleles were associated with 15,000 to 20,000 TCR beta sequences at a 0.05 false discovery rate.

In germline, CDR1 is SGHVS, CDR2 FNYEAQ. Trimming at V came to 5 bases and at J to 5 bases, leaving 8 bases not matched to a gene. The CDR3 loop spans 15 amino acids. A multiplex PCR was run with 60 Vbeta primers and 13 Jbeta primers. Using immunoSEQ multiplex PCR, the repertoire was profiled, and TCRdb retains in-frame clones only, with some absent. Its table lists tens of thousands of clones. Turning to this clone: Its matching antigen is unknown.

The sequence came from a woman aged 55-70 years in good health and CMV-seronegative. The chain employs TRBV7-6 and TRBJ2-5; 10 bases align to TRBD2. The sequenced sample was PBMCs. CDR3 DNA sequence: TGTGCCAGCAGCCACCCACTAGCGGGAAAGGAGACCCAGTACTTC. Translated, it gives CASSHPLAGKETQYF.